The rows below give T cell receptor beta chains drawn from one sample of a study of siplizumab effects on memory and regulatory T cells. Method: immunoSEQ multiplex PCR; TCRdb's copy keeps in-frame clones and lacks some. Among about 100,000 clones listed, less than 95% were seen once. Sequenced material: non-Treg CD4+ T cells sorted from blood. The origin of the receptors is a human donor in good health. CDR3s include the opening cysteine and the closing phenylalanine or tryptophan. Each record gives: V gene, D gene, clone size, J gene, CDR3 DNA, CDR3 protein. The D gene is left open where the match is weak. Some rows mark clone size as missing; the rest say once, few, many or name a class of expanded clone.

V gene: TRBV5-6; D gene: NA; clone size: NA; J gene: TRBJ1-2; CDR3 DNA: TGTGCCAGCAGCTTGGGGGGACGGAACTATGGCTACACCTTC; CDR3 protein: CASSLGGRNYGYTF
V gene: TRBV15; D gene: NA; clone size: NA; J gene: TRBJ2-3; CDR3 DNA: TGTGCCACCAGCAGAGTTCGCACAGATACGCAGTATTTT; CDR3 protein: CATSRVRTDTQYF
V gene: TRBV5-1; D gene: NA; clone size: NA; J gene: TRBJ1-3; CDR3 DNA: TGCGCCAGCAGCTCGGGCCGGGGTACCATAGTCCGCTCTGGAAACACCATATATTTT; CDR3 protein: CASSSGRGTIVRSGNTIYF
V gene: TRBV13; D gene: NA; clone size: NA; J gene: TRBJ2-1; CDR3 DNA: TGTGCCAGCAGCTTAGGGTTTTTTGGACAGACTCACAATGAGCAGTTCTTC; CDR3 protein: CASSLGFFGQTHNEQFF
V gene: TRBV7-2; D gene: NA; clone size: NA; J gene: TRBJ2-1; CDR3 DNA: TGTGCCAGCAGCTTAGGGATTTCCTACAATGAGCAGTTCTTC; CDR3 protein: CASSLGISYNEQFF
V gene: TRBV29-1; D gene: TRBD2; clone size: NA; J gene: TRBJ2-2; CDR3 DNA: TGCAGCGTCGGGAGCGGGAAGGTCGGGGAGCTGTTTTTT; CDR3 protein: CSVGSGKVGELFF
V gene: TRBV19; D gene: TRBD1; clone size: NA; J gene: TRBJ1-2; CDR3 DNA: TGTGCCAGTAGTAACGCCTGGACAGGGGGCTATGGCTACACCTTC; CDR3 protein: CASSNAWTGGYGYTF
V gene: TRBV19; D gene: NA; clone size: NA; J gene: TRBJ1-3; CDR3 DNA: TGTGCCAGTAGCGGGCAGGTCTACTCTGGAAACACCATATATTTT; CDR3 protein: CASSGQVYSGNTIYF
V gene: TRBV7-9; D gene: TRBD1; clone size: NA; J gene: TRBJ2-7; CDR3 DNA: TGTGCCAGCAGCCCCCCGGGACAGGGCTCCCTCCACGAGCAGTACTTC; CDR3 protein: CASSPPGQGSLHEQYF
V gene: TRBV19; D gene: NA; clone size: NA; J gene: TRBJ1-2; CDR3 DNA: TGTGCCAGTAGTATCGCGGGCCAAGGCTACACCTTC; CDR3 protein: CASSIAGQGYTF
V gene: TRBV5-5; D gene: TRBD2; clone size: NA; J gene: TRBJ2-7; CDR3 DNA: TGTGCCAGCAGCCCGGCCCGGACTAGCCACGAGCAGTACTTC; CDR3 protein: CASSPARTSHEQYF
V gene: TRBV5-6; D gene: NA; clone size: once; J gene: TRBJ1-1; CDR3 DNA: TGTGCCAGCATCCTCTACCTAACAGGGACCACTGAAGCTTTCTTT; CDR3 protein: CASILYLTGTTEAFF
V gene: TRBV12-5; D gene: NA; clone size: once; J gene: TRBJ2-1; CDR3 DNA: TGTGCTAGTGGTTTGGTATCCAGGCCCTCCTACAATGAGCAGTTCTTC; CDR3 protein: CASGLVSRPSYNEQFF
V gene: TRBV19; D gene: TRBD1; clone size: NA; J gene: TRBJ2-1; CDR3 DNA: TGTGCCAGTAGTACCCCCGGGACAGGGTCCAATGAGCAGTTCTTC; CDR3 protein: CASSTPGTGSNEQFF
V gene: TRBV9; D gene: NA; clone size: NA; J gene: TRBJ2-4; CDR3 DNA: TGTGCCAGCAGCCCCGGTCTGGAAAACATTCAGTACTTC; CDR3 protein: CASSPGLENIQYF
V gene: TRBV6-5; D gene: TRBD1; clone size: NA; J gene: TRBJ2-7; CDR3 DNA: TGTGCCAGCAGCCGGGACAGGGGGCTCTCCGAGCAGTACTTC; CDR3 protein: CASSRDRGLSEQYF